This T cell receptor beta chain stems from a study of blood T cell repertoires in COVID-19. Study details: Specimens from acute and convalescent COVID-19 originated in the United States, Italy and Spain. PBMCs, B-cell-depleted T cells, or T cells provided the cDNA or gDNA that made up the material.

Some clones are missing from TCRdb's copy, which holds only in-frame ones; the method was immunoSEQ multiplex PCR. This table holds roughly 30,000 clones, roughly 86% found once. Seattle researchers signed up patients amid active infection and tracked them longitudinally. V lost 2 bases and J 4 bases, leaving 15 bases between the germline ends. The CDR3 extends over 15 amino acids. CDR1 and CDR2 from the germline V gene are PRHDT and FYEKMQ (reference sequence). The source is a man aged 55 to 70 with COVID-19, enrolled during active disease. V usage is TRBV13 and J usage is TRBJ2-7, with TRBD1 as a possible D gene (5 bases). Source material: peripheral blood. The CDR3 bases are TGTGCCAGCAGCTTAAGGGGCTCCGGGTCGTACGAGCAGTACTTC. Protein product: CASSLRGSGSYEQYF.